The 27 T cell receptor beta chains below come from one sample, sequenced in a study of preoperative IRX-2 immunotherapy in early breast cancer (dated by TCRdb to about 2019). The library was obtained by the immunoSEQ multiplex PCR assay. This is the immuneACCESS table as TCRdb keeps it, with only in-frame sequences that have V and J called. A part of the clones is gone; compared with another copy, unresolved V genes explain less than half, and the rest is unexplained. The sample table lists around 30,000 clones, approximately 83% of them with a count of one. The ten largest clones represent 3% to 3.5% of the sample. What this sample's treatment or condition label stands for: preoperative locoregional IRX-2 cytokine immunotherapy. This specimen was collected from a patient treated with IRX-2 immunotherapy. The receptors come from a human donor with breast cancer.

V usage is TRBV5-1 and J usage is TRBJ2-2; 9 nucleotides line up with TRBD2. The CDR3 has 14 amino acids. Losses at the gene ends were 4 bases for V and 4 bases for J; bases not matched to a gene: 2. The germline gives CDR1 SGHRS, CDR2 YFSETQ. DNA of the CDR3: TGCGCCAGCAGCCCGGGACTAGCCACCGGGGAGCTGTTTTTT. Amino acids: CASSPGLATGELFF.

This chain links TRBV7-6 with TRBJ1-4, with D unclear. This CDR3 is 17 amino acids long. The V gene lost 3 bases and the J gene lost 5 bases, with 19 bases spanning the gap. From germline, CDR1 is SGHVS and CDR2 FNYEAQ. CDR3 in amino acids: CASSFHRGARKNEKLFF. The CDR3 bases are TGTGCCAGCAGCTTCCATCGGGGAGCCAGAAAGAATGAAAAACTGTTTTTT.

This chain connects TRBV12-5 to TRBJ1-5, with D perhaps TRBD1 (6 bases). Germline-derived CDR1 and CDR2 are LGHNT and FRNRAP. The CDR3 is 15 amino acids. V was clipped by 5 bases and J by 2 bases, with 13 bases between them. The CDR3 here is CASGVRGLGNQPQHF. The CDR3 DNA reads TGTGCTAGTGGTGTCAGGGGTCTGGGCAATCAGCCCCAGCATTTT.

The chain carries TRBV19 and TRBJ1-1; tentatively, D is TRBD1 (5 bases). CDR3 size: 14 residues. Germline V gene lookup returns CDR1 LNHDA and CDR2 SQIVND (reference sequence). The V end was cut by 3 bases, the J end by 4 bases, with 12 bases between. CDR3 loop: CASSIQGRGTEAFF. The CDR3 DNA reads as TGTGCCAGTAGTATCCAGGGTCGTGGCACTGAAGCTTTCTTT.

Only a few counts were recorded for this clone. The chain combines TRBV10-3 with TRBJ1-5; unclear D gene. The CDR3 sequence is 13 residues long. Germline assignment: CDR1 ENHRY and CDR2 SYGVKD. Trimming took 2 bases from V and 8 from J, leaving 10 bases between them. The CDR3 spells CAISEGPPKPQHF. As DNA, the CDR3 is TGTGCCATCAGTGAGGGACCCCCTAAGCCCCAGCATTTT.

This chain links TRBV11-3 with TRBJ2-4, with D hard to call. The V gene's germline CDR1 is SGHNT and CDR2 YENEEA. The V end was cut by 4 bases, the J end by 7 bases, with 20 bases between. CDR3 length: 16 residues. CDR3 loop: CASSWLRSSTGNIQYF. The CDR3 bases are TGTGCCAGCAGCTGGTTGCGATCTTCTACTGGGAACATTCAGTACTTC.

V and J are TRBV6-8 and TRBJ1-2, with TRBD1 identical over 7 bases. The germline V gene encodes CDR1 MNHGY and CDR2 SAAAGT. CDR3 length equals 14 residues. The V gene end was trimmed by 5 bases and the J gene end by 4 bases; junction bases not matched to a gene: 7. The CDR3 coding sequence is TGTGCCAGCAGTCCCGGGGACAGCCCCTATGGCTACACCTTC. Its protein is CASSPGDSPYGYTF.

This clone was detected once. The chain joins TRBV7-1 to TRBJ1-2; maybe TRBD1 (5 bases). TRBV7-1 is an ORF, and what it does is uncertain. Trimming shortened V by 6 bases and J by 2 bases, and 19 bases separated the two germline ends. This CDR3 is 16 amino acids long. CDR3 coding DNA: TGTGCCAGCAGATTAATACTGACTCAGGGAAACTATGGCTACACCTTC. This sequence encodes CASRLILTQGNYGYTF.

The V call is TRBV7-8, the J call TRBJ1-1; 7 bases fit TRBD1. Germline V gene sequence: CDR1 SGHVS, CDR2 FQNEAQ. J lost 3 bases, V lost 5 bases, and 3 bases had no gene match. The CDR3 runs to 13 residues. CDR3 region: CASSLGTDTEAFF. As DNA, the CDR3 is TGTGCCAGCAGCCTCGGGACAGACACTGAAGCTTTCTTT. Using reference TRBV7-8 and TRBJ1-1 for the parts outside the CDR3, the full variable domain is GAGVSQSPRYKVAKRGQDVALRCDPISGHVSLFWYQQALGQGPEFLTYFQNEAQLDKSGLPSDRFFAERPEGSVSTLKIQRTQQEDSAVYLCASSLGTDTEAFFGQGTRLTVV.

The chain combines TRBV28 with TRBJ2-7; D might be TRBD1 (5 bases). Germline V CDR1 and CDR2: MDHEN, SYDVKM. V lost 8 bases and J lost 4, with 12 bases in between. The CDR3 spans 12 residues. The CDR3 bases are TGTGCCAGCGGTCAAGGGGCGTACGAGCAGTACTTC. The encoded protein is CASGQGAYEQYF.

This chain joins TRBV6-8 and TRBJ2-3; D call uncertain. V lost 6 bases to trimming and J lost 1 base, with 17 bases between them. This CDR3 is 16 amino acids long. Germline CDR1 is MNHGY and CDR2 is SAAAGT. The CDR3 sequence: CASRPTWIHGTDTQYF. The CDR3 nucleotides read TGTGCCAGCAGACCTACCTGGATCCATGGCACAGATACGCAGTATTTT.

Regarding this clone: At one of its ends the junction is not consistent with the germline gene, which may arise from a read error. J is TRBJ2-3 and V is TRBV11-1, with 10 bases that match TRBD1. The CDR3 sequence is 17 residues long. From germline, CDR1 is SGHAT and CDR2 FQDESV (reference sequence). Written as DNA, the CDR3 is TGTGCCAGCAGCTTTTACCTGGGGACAGGGGAAACAGATATGCAGTATTTT. This encodes CASSFYLGTGETDMQYF.

The rearrangement joins TRBV18 to TRBJ1-2; D may be TRBD1 (6 bases). Germline V gene lookup returns CDR1 KGHSH and CDR2 LQKENI. Trimming left V 0 bases short and J 9 bases short, with 17 bases between. This CDR3 region has 15 residues. CDR3 coding DNA: TGTGCCAGCTCACCACCCTGGAGCGGGGACACCAGCTACACCTTC. Its protein is CASSPPWSGDTSYTF. The variable domain in full, with the rest retrieved from reference TRBV18 and TRBJ1-2, is NAGVMQNPRHLVRRRGQEARLRCSPMKGHSHVYWYRQLPEEGLKFMVYLQKENIIDESGMPKERFSAEFPKEGPSILRIQQVVRGDSAAYFCASSPPWSGDTSYTFGSGTRLTVV.

The gene calls are TRBV5-1 and TRBJ2-2, with TRBD2 matching over 14 bases. V shed 5 bases and J 4 bases; nucleotides not matched to a gene: 13. The length of the CDR3 is 19 residues. CDR1 is SGHRS and CDR2 is YFSETQ in the germline V gene. CDR3 bases: TGCGCCAGCAGTCCCGGTGGGGTCGGACTAGCGGGGGGCACCGGGGAGCTGTTTTTT. As protein: CASSPGGVGLAGGTGELFF. The full variable domain, rest sourced from reference TRBV5-1 and TRBJ2-2, is KAGVTQTPRYLIKTRGQQVTLSCSPISGHRSVSWYQQTPGQGLQFLFEYFSETQRNKGNFPGRFSGRQFSNSRSEMNVSTLELGDSALYLCASSPGGVGLAGGTGELFFGEGSRLTVL.

The gene calls are TRBV28 and TRBJ1-1, with D perhaps matching TRBD1 (5 bases). The CDR3 covers 12 residues. V was shortened by 6 bases and J by 4 bases, with 9 bases between the two germline ends. Germline values: CDR1 MDHEN, CDR2 SYDVKM. The CDR3, as DNA: TGTGCCAGCAGATCGGGGGGCACTGAAGCTTTCTTT. It specifies CASRSGGTEAFF.

The chain is built from TRBV30 and TRBJ2-7; unclear D gene. With 0 bases removed from V and 0 bases from J, the gap between germline ends came to 9 bases. The CDR3 has 14 amino acids. Germline V gene lookup returns CDR1 GTSNPN and CDR2 SVGIG (reference sequence). The CDR3 is CAWSVHSLSYEQYF. DNA for the CDR3: TGTGCCTGGAGTGTACATAGCCTCTCCTACGAGCAGTACTTC.

The gene calls are TRBV11-3 and TRBJ2-3; D unclear. Trimming took 4 bases from V and 0 from J, leaving 8 bases between them. This CDR3 has 14 residues. In germline, CDR1 is SGHNT, CDR2 YENEEA. The chain's CDR3 is CASSWLGSTDTQYF. CDR3 nucleotides: TGTGCCAGCAGCTGGTTGGGCAGCACAGATACGCAGTATTTT.

The chain has TRBV6-8 and TRBJ2-7, with 7 positions matching TRBD1. The CDR3 is 13 amino acids. Germline CDR1 and CDR2: MNHGY and SAAAGT. Trimming removed 8 bases from V and 6 bases from J; junction bases left unmatched: 10. In nucleotides, the CDR3 is TGTGCCAGCGCTTTCAGGGGGATGGGCGAGCAGTACTTC. Its protein is CASAFRGMGEQYF.

This chain uses TRBV7-1 with TRBJ1-6, with a tentative D call TRBD1 (5 bases). TRBV7-1 is labeled an ORF, and its function is uncertain. Deletions cut 4 bases from V and 4 bases from J, with 20 bases between. The CDR3 is 18 amino acids. The CDR3 nucleotides are TGTGCCAGCAGCTTAGATCAGAGACGGGGGGTGTATAATTCACCCCTCCACTTT. This encodes CASSLDQRRGVYNSPLHF.

This clone was picked up a small number of times. The chain recombines TRBV14 with TRBJ1-3; maybe TRBD1 (6 bases). V shed 3 bases and J shed 0 bases, with 6 bases lying between them. Germline V lookup: CDR1 SGHDN, CDR2 FVKESK. The CDR3 is 14 residues long. The CDR3 DNA follows: TGTGCCAGCAGCCAGACAGGCTCTGGAAACACCATATATTTT. It translates to CASSQTGSGNTIYF.

The chain uses TRBV6-8 and TRBJ1-2; D uncertain. Germline V lookup: CDR1 MNHGY, CDR2 SAAAGT. The CDR3 spans 15 residues. V was pared by 5 bases and J by 7 bases, with 20 bases between. Here the CDR3 reads CASSNPRGRVAGYTF. The CDR3 bases are TGTGCCAGCAGTAACCCGCGGGGAAGGGTCGCTGGCTACACCTTC.

This sequence joins TRBV6-8 and TRBJ1-5, with no clear D. From germline, CDR1 is MNHGY and CDR2 SAAAGT. V shed 6 bases and J shed 2 bases, with 14 bases lying between them. The CDR3 extends over 15 amino acids. CDR3 amino acids: CASSRGSYGNQPQHF. The CDR3, as DNA: TGTGCCAGCAGCCGTGGGTCCTACGGCAATCAGCCCCAGCATTTT.

In its sample, this clone was seen a few times. The gene calls are TRBV11-3 and TRBJ1-4; no clear D gene. The V gene lost 5 bases and the J gene lost 10 bases, with 23 bases spanning the gap. The germline gives CDR1 SGHNT, CDR2 YENEEA. The CDR3 is 16 amino acids. The DNA for the CDR3 is TGTGCCAGCAGCCGAAGCCGAGACACACTGTTCGTAAAACTGTTTTTT. Its protein product is CASSRSRDTLFVKLFF.

This clone was recorded once. This sequence joins TRBV7-7 and TRBJ2-1; 11 bases match TRBD2. V dropped 3 bases and J dropped 6; count of bases not matched to a gene: 7. CDR1 is SSHAT and CDR2 is FNYEAQ in the germline V gene (reference sequence). This CDR3 is built from 16 residues. CDR3 sequence reads: CASSFPGLAASNEQFF. CDR3 in DNA: TGTGCCAGCAGCTTCCCGGGACTAGCGGCGTCCAATGAGCAGTTCTTC.

This clone was counted a single time. The chain employs TRBV7-1 and TRBJ2-3; D gene unclear. TRBV7-1 is marked as an open reading frame, function uncertain. This CDR3 is built from 13 residues. Trimming removed 3 bases from V and 4 bases from J, with 8 bases in between. The DNA for the CDR3 is TGTGCCAGCAGCTCCCTTCGCGCAGATACGCAGTATTTT. It yields the protein CASSSLRADTQYF.

V is TRBV14 and J is TRBJ1-1; no definite D call. The germline V and J ends were trimmed by 1 base and 7 bases, with 10 bases remaining between them. The CDR3 loop spans 13 amino acids. Germline V gene lookup returns CDR1 SGHDN and CDR2 FVKESK. The CDR3 reads CASSQASRDEAFF. The CDR3 DNA reads TGTGCCAGCAGCCAAGCCTCCCGGGATGAAGCTTTCTTT.

The chain carries TRBV7-7 and TRBJ1-5, with 7 bases identical to TRBD1. V lost 1 base, J lost 0 bases, and 9 bases stayed unmatched. This CDR3 is 18 amino acids long. Germline V gene lookup returns CDR1 SSHAT and CDR2 FNYEAQ (reference sequence). CDR3 bases: TGTGCCAGCAGCTTAGGGCGTGGGGGACAGCATAGCAATCAGCCCCAGCATTTT. Residues: CASSLGRGGQHSNQPQHF.